This T cell receptor (beta chain) was retrieved from a study of T cells in Graves' hyperthyroidism and ophthalmopathy. CDR1 is MNHEY, CDR2 SVGAGI, per germline. The CDR3 runs to 13 residues. Trimming pared 6 bases from V and 2 bases from J, leaving 10 bases between. The source material, RNA transcripts, was used to amplify TCR beta CDR3 regions. First-round RT-PCR with HTBI primers amplified the TCR CDR3 region. TCRdb reprocessed the multiplex PCR reads with MiXCR, giving one entry per CDR3 protein. The repertoire holds hundreds of thousands of distinct CDR3 sequences, with roughly 40% as singletons. This clonotype was observed at least ten times.

This receptor was taken from a young man with Graves' hyperthyroidism. Sequenced: blood. The rearrangement joins TRBV6-5 to TRBJ2-5; no definite D call. In nucleotides, the CDR3 is TGTGCCAGCAGGAGGAAAGGGCAAGAGACCCAGTACTTC. This gives the protein CASRRKGQETQYF.